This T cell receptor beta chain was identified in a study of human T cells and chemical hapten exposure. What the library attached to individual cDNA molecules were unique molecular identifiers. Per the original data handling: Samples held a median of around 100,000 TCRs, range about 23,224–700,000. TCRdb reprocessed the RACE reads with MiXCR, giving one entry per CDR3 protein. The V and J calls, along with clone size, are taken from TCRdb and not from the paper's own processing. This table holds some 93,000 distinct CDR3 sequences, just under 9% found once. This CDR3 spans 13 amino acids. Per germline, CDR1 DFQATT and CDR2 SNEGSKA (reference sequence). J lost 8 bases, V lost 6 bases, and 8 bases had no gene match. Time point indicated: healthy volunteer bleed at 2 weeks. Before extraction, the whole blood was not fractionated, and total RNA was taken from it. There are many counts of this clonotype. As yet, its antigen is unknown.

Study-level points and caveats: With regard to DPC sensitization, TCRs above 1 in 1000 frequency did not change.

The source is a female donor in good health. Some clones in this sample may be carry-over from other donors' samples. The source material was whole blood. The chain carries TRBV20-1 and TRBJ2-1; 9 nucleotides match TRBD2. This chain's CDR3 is CSAGGTSLYEQFF. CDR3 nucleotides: TGCAGTGCGGGGGGGACTAGCTTGTATGAGCAGTTCTTC.